The 18 T cell receptor beta chains presented below share a single source sample, sequenced in a study of cytotoxic CD8 clonotypes in ibrutinib-treated CLL. Sequenced by immunoSEQ multiplex PCR; TCRdb stores in-frame clones only, minus some. The profile covers 50,000 to 65,000 clones, with approximately 71% appearing a single time and roughly two fifths taken by the ten largest. Sequences were derived from PBMCs, sampled after 12 months of ibrutinib treatment. The receptor set was obtained from a human donor with chronic lymphocytic leukemia.

This chain links TRBV6-6 with TRBJ2-7; D is perhaps TRBD1 (6 bases). V was shortened by 3 bases and J by 6 bases, with 15 bases between the two germline ends. Germline assignment: CDR1 MNHNY and CDR2 SVGAGI (reference sequence). The CDR3 sequence is 14 residues long. The CDR3 region is CASSYSGQPTEQYF. CDR3 nucleotide sequence: TGTGCCAGCAGTTATTCAGGACAGCCTACCGAGCAGTACTTC.

This sequence joins TRBV11-2 and TRBJ2-5, with 8 nucleotides matching TRBD1. Germline V gives CDR1 SGHAT, CDR2 FQNNGV. V was clipped by 5 bases and J by 3 bases; unmatched bases: 14. The CDR3 totals 17 residues. CDR3 amino acids: CASSSRGTGGIKETQYF. In DNA, the CDR3 is TGTGCCAGCAGCAGCCGCGGTACAGGGGGGATAAAAGAGACCCAGTACTTC.

This clone was observed a few times. The chain is built from TRBV18 and TRBJ1-1; tentatively, D is TRBD1 (5 bases). From germline, CDR1 is KGHSH and CDR2 LQKENI. The V and J ends lost 3 bases and 2 bases respectively, with 10 bases between them. The CDR3 has 14 residues. The CDR3 DNA reads as TGTGCCAGCTCACCGGGGCCATCAAACACTGAAGCTTTCTTT. Protein: CASSPGPSNTEAFF.

V usage is TRBV30 and J usage is TRBJ2-7; TRBD2 matches 8 bases. The CDR3 is 14 residues long. CDR1 is GTSNPN and CDR2 is SVGIG in the germline V gene (reference sequence). V lost 0 bases, J lost 0 bases, and 1 base stayed unmatched. CDR3 in amino acids: CAWSVGGGSYEQYF. CDR3 nucleotides: TGTGCCTGGAGTGTCGGGGGGGGCTCCTACGAGCAGTACTTC.

This chain connects TRBV6-1 to TRBJ1-2, with unresolved D. Trimming took 6 bases from V and 0 from J, leaving 11 bases between them. The CDR3 runs 14 residues. Germline V lookup: CDR1 MNHNS, CDR2 SASEGT. CDR3 nucleotide sequence: TGTGCCAGCAGGGAGGCAGCTTCTAACTATGGCTACACCTTC. It codes for CASREAASNYGYTF.

The V and J genes are TRBV2 and TRBJ1-1; a weak D match, TRBD1 (5 bases). Germline values: CDR1 SNHLY, CDR2 FYNNEI. The CDR3 sequence is 13 residues long. V shed 6 bases and J shed 3 bases, with 11 bases lying between them. CDR3 DNA: TGTGCCAGCAGCGACTCGGGGGACACTGAAGCTTTCTTT. This encodes CASSDSGDTEAFF. Complete variable domain (other parts from reference TRBV2 and TRBJ1-1): EPEVTQTPSHQVTQMGQEVILRCVPISNHLYFYWYRQILGQKVEFLVSFYNNEISEKSEIFDDQFSVERPDGSNFTLKIRSTKLEDSAMYFCASSDSGDTEAFFGQGTRLTVV.

The chain couples TRBV5-1 to TRBJ2-3; maybe TRBD2 (6 bases). Trimming cost V 0 bases and J 10 bases, with 12 bases left between them. Germline values: CDR1 SGHRS, CDR2 YFSETQ. This CDR3 region has 13 residues. CDR3 sequence reads: CASSLEAGLAQYF. The CDR3 DNA reads TGCGCCAGCAGCTTGGAGGCGGGATTGGCGCAGTATTTT.

The chain has TRBV7-9 and TRBJ2-1; possibly TRBD2 for D (5 bases). Trimming stripped 1 base from V and 0 bases from J, with 13 bases between. Germline CDR1 reads SEHNR; CDR2 reads FQNEAQ (reference sequence). This CDR3 is built from 17 residues. This chain's CDR3 is CASSLGSGLSSYNEQFF. The CDR3 nucleotides read TGTGCCAGCAGCTTAGGCAGCGGACTGAGCTCCTACAATGAGCAGTTCTTC.

The V gene is TRBV6-5, the J gene TRBJ1-1, with a possible D match to TRBD1 (6 bases). The length of the CDR3 is 15 residues. V was cut by 5 bases and J by 0 bases, with 13 bases left in between. Looked up from germline, CDR1 is MNHEY and CDR2 is SVGAGI. The CDR3 spells CASSLNGQMNTEAFF. The CDR3 region has the DNA TGTGCCAGCAGTCTAAACGGACAGATGAACACTGAAGCTTTCTTT.

The chain links TRBV9 to TRBJ2-3; D may be TRBD1 (7 bases). The CDR3 covers 15 residues. The germline V and J ends were trimmed by 3 bases and 4 bases, with 15 bases remaining between them. The germline CDR1 and CDR2 sequences are SGDLS and YYNGEE. Here the CDR3 DNA reads TGTGCCAGCAGCGAGGGGGCTCCGGGAGCAGATACGCAGTATTTT. It translates to CASSEGAPGADTQYF. The whole variable domain, remainder taken from reference TRBV9 and TRBJ2-3, is DSGVTQTPKHLITATGQRVTLRCSPRSGDLSVYWYQQSLDQGLQFLIQYYNGEERAKGNILERFSAQQFPDLHSELNLSSLELGDSALYFCASSEGAPGADTQYFGPGTRLTVL.

Written as DNA, the CDR3 is TGTGCCAGCACTCTACTCGAGGGGCAACAAAAGACCCAGTACTTC. It is translated as CASTLLEGQQKTQYF. The V and J genes are TRBV6-5 and TRBJ2-5; D is possibly TRBD1 or TRBD2 (5 bases each). This CDR3 comprises 15 residues. Deletions cut 7 bases from V and 6 bases from J, with 21 bases between. CDR1 and CDR2 (germline): MNHEY, SVGAGI.

The chain joins TRBV7-2 to TRBJ2-5; D perhaps matches TRBD1 (7 bases). The CDR3 has 16 amino acids. The germline V and J ends were trimmed by 3 bases and 4 bases, with 18 bases remaining between them. In germline, CDR1 is SGHTA, CDR2 FQGNSA. The CDR3 DNA reads as TGTGCCAGCAGCTTGGTAGGCGGGACAGCCGGAGAGACCCAGTACTTC. The encoded protein is CASSLVGGTAGETQYF.

The chain links TRBV5-6 to TRBJ1-2; D ambiguous. Looked up from germline, CDR1 is SGHDT and CDR2 is YYEEEE. The V end lost 4 bases, the J end lost 3 bases, and 16 bases lay between the germline ends. This CDR3 comprises 15 residues. The CDR3 nucleotides are TGTGCCAGCAGCCCTGACGGGTCCAGGTACTATGGCTACACCTTC. Translation: CASSPDGSRYYGYTF.

By share of the sample, this clone is large. The chain has TRBV20-1 and TRBJ1-5; the match to TRBD1 covers 8 bases. This CDR3 spans 11 amino acids. Germline assignment: CDR1 DFQATT and CDR2 SNEGSKA (reference sequence). CDR3 sequence: CSGQGIEPQHF. In nucleotides, the CDR3 is TGCAGCGGACAGGGTATAGAGCCCCAGCATTTT.

The CDR3: CASSLVEEQYF. For the CDR3, the DNA is TGTGCCAGCAGCTTAGTAGAGGAGCAGTACTTC. The rearrangement links TRBV7-2 to TRBJ2-7; D gene ambiguous. CDR3 length equals 11 residues. Trimming shortened V by 1 base and J by 7 bases, and 5 bases separated the two germline ends. Looked up from germline, CDR1 is SGHTA and CDR2 is FQGNSA.

This sequence joins TRBV5-4 and TRBJ1-1; D ambiguous. Germline values: CDR1 SGHNT, CDR2 YYREEE (reference sequence). The CDR3 is 15 residues long. Trimming pared 2 bases from V and 3 bases from J, leaving 14 bases between. This CDR3 reads CASSLSTEKDTEAFF. The CDR3 bases are TGTGCCAGCAGCTTAAGCACAGAAAAAGACACTGAAGCTTTCTTT.

The genes are TRBV28 and TRBJ2-7; TRBD1 matches 10 bases. Looked up from germline, CDR1 is MDHEN and CDR2 is SYDVKM. The V and J ends lost 6 bases and 4 bases, in that order; junction bases with no gene match: 9. The CDR3 length is 15 residues. The CDR3 DNA sequence: TGTGCCAGCAGACCCGCTCGGGACAGGGGTTACGAGCAGTACTTC. It encodes CASRPARDRGYEQYF. Full variable domain (remainder filled in from reference TRBV28 and TRBJ2-7): DVKVTQSSRYLVKRTGEKVFLECVQDMDHENMFWYRQDPGLGLRLIYFSYDVKMKEKGDIPEGYSVSREKKERFSLILESASTNQTSMYLCASRPARDRGYEQYFGPGTRLTVT.

This chain links TRBV6-1 with TRBJ1-1; D is perhaps TRBD1 (6 bases). The CDR3 is made up of 14 amino acids. Trimming removed 2 bases at V and 4 bases at J, with 11 bases between. In germline, CDR1 is MNHNS, CDR2 SASEGT. CDR3 sequence reads: CASSERWGPTEAFF. In DNA, the CDR3 is TGTGCCAGCAGTGAAAGGTGGGGGCCCACTGAAGCTTTCTTT.